Only a few counts were recorded for the clone carrying this T cell receptor (beta chain). Its antigen remains unidentified. Diagnostic assessment was based on clinical symptoms, serum thyroxine and TRAb, thyroid ultrasound and orbital computed tomography. The sample originates from a study of T cells in Graves' hyperthyroidism and ophthalmopathy. On the study more broadly: The blood sample was taken at first diagnosis, before treatment began.

Researchers amplified the TCR beta CDR3 regions from RNA transcripts. HTBI primers were the set used in a first-round RT-PCR of the TCR CDR3. MiXCR, applied by TCRdb to the multiplex PCR reads, yields one record per CDR3 protein. Of 550,000 to 650,000 distinct CDR3 sequences listed, about 15% were seen once; the top ten hold approximately 15%. Study-wide results and caveats: Peripheral blood also featured most of the thyroid clonotypes expanded above 0.001.

Germline V lookup: CDR1 DFQATT, CDR2 SNEGSKA (reference sequence). Trimming shortened V by 7 bases and J by 4 bases, and 8 bases separated the two germline ends. The CDR3 length is 11 residues. The chain couples TRBV20-1 to TRBJ2-1, with no clear D. The clonotype originates from a woman between 35 and 50 years old with Graves' hyperthyroidism. Sequenced input: blood. CDR3 in DNA: TGCAGTGGGACGGATTACAATGAGCAGTTCTTC. It translates to CSGTDYNEQFF.